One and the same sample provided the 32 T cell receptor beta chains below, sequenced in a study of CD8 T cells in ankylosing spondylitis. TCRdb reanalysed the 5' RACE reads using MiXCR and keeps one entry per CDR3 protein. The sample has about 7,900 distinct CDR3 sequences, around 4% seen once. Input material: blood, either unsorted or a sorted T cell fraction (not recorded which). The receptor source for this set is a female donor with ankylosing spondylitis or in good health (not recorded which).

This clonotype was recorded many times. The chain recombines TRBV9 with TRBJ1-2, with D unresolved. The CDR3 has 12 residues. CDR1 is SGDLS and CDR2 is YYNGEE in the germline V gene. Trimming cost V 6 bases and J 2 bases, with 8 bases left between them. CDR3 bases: TGTGCCAGCAAGCCCTTGAACTATGGCTACACCTTC. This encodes CASKPLNYGYTF. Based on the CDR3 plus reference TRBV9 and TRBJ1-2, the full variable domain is DSGVTQTPKHLITATGQRVTLRCSPRSGDLSVYWYQQSLDQGLQFLIQYYNGEERAKGNILERFSAQQFPDLHSELNLSSLELGDSALYFCASKPLNYGYTFGSGTRLTVV.

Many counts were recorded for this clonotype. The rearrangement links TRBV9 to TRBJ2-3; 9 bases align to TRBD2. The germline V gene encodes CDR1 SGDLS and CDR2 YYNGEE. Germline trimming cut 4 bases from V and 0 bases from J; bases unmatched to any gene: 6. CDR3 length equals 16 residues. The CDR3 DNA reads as TGTGCCAGCAGCAGAGGGCTAGCGGGGAGCACAGATACGCAGTATTTT. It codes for CASSRGLAGSTDTQYF.

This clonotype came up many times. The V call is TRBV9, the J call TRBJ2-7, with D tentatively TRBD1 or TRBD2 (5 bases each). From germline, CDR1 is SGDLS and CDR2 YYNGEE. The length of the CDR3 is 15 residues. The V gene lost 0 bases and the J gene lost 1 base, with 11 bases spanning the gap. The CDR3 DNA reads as TGTGCCAGCAGCGTAGGGGGAGACAGTTCCTACGAGCAGTACTTC. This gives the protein CASSVGGDSSYEQYF.

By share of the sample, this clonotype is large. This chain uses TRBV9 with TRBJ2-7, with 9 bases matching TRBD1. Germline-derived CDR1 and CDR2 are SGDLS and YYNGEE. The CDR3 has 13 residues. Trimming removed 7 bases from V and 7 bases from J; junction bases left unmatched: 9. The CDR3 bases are TGTGCCAGCGCCCCGGGACAGGGCTATGAGCAGTACTTC. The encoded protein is CASAPGQGYEQYF.

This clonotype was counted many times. DNA for the CDR3: TGTGCCAGCAGCGTAGGGGACCTTTACGAGCAGTACTTC. This codes for CASSVGDLYEQYF. The rearrangement joins TRBV9 to TRBJ2-7; D may be TRBD1 or TRBD2 (5 bases each). Germline CDR1 reads SGDLS; CDR2 reads YYNGEE. V dropped 0 bases and J dropped 4 bases, with 8 bases sitting between them. This CDR3 contains 13 residues.

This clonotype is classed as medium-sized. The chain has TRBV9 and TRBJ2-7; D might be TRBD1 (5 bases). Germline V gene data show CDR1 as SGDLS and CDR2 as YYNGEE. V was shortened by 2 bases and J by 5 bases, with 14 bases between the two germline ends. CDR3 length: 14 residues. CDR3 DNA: TGTGCCAGCAGCGTGAAATGGACGGACAACGAGCAGTACTTC. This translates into CASSVKWTDNEQYF.

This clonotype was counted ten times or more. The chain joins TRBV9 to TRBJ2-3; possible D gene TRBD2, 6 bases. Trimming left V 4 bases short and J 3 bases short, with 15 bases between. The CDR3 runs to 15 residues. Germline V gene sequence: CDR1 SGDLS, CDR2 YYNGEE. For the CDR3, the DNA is TGTGCCAGCAGCCCCCCCAGTAGCGGTACAGATACGCAGTATTTT. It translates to CASSPPSSGTDTQYF.

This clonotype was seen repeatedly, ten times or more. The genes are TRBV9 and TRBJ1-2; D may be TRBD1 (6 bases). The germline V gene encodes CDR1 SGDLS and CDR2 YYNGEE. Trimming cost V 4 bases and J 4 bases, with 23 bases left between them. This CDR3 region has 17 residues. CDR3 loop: CASSPVVGNRDPYGYTF. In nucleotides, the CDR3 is TGTGCCAGCAGCCCCGTAGTGGGGAACAGGGATCCCTATGGCTACACCTTC. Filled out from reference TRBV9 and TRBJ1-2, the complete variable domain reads DSGVTQTPKHLITATGQRVTLRCSPRSGDLSVYWYQQSLDQGLQFLIQYYNGEERAKGNILERFSAQQFPDLHSELNLSSLELGDSALYFCASSPVVGNRDPYGYTFGSGTRLTVV.

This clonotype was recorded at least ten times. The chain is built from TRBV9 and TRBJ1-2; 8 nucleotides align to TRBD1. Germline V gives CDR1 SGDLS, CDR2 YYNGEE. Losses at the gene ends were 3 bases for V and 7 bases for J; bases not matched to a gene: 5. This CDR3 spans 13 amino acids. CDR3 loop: CASSGTGLSGYTF. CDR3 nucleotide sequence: TGTGCCAGCAGCGGGACAGGGCTTAGTGGCTACACCTTC. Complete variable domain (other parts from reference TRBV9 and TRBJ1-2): DSGVTQTPKHLITATGQRVTLRCSPRSGDLSVYWYQQSLDQGLQFLIQYYNGEERAKGNILERFSAQQFPDLHSELNLSSLELGDSALYFCASSGTGLSGYTFGSGTRLTVV.

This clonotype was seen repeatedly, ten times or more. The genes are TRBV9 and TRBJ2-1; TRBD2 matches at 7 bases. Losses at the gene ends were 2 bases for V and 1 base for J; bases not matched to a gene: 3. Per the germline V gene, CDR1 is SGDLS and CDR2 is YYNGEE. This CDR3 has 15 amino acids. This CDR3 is CASSVDGGSYNEQFF. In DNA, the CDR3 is TGTGCCAGCAGCGTCGACGGGGGGTCCTACAATGAGCAGTTCTTC. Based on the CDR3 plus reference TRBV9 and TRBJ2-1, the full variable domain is DSGVTQTPKHLITATGQRVTLRCSPRSGDLSVYWYQQSLDQGLQFLIQYYNGEERAKGNILERFSAQQFPDLHSELNLSSLELGDSALYFCASSVDGGSYNEQFFGPGTRLTVL.

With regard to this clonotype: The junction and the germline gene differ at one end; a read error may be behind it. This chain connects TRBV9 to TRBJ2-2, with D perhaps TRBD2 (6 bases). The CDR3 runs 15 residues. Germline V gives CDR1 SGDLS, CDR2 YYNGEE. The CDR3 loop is CASSAEGRGTEELFF. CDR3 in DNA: TGTGCCAGCAGCGCTGAGGGACGCGGGACCGAGGAGCTGTTTTTT.

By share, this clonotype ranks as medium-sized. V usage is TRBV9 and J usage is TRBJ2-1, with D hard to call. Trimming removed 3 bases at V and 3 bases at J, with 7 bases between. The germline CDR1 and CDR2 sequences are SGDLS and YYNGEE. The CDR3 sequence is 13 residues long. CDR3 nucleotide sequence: TGTGCCAGCAGCGAGGACGGCTACAATGAGCAGTTCTTC. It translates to CASSEDGYNEQFF. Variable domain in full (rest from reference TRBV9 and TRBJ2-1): DSGVTQTPKHLITATGQRVTLRCSPRSGDLSVYWYQQSLDQGLQFLIQYYNGEERAKGNILERFSAQQFPDLHSELNLSSLELGDSALYFCASSEDGYNEQFFGPGTRLTVL.

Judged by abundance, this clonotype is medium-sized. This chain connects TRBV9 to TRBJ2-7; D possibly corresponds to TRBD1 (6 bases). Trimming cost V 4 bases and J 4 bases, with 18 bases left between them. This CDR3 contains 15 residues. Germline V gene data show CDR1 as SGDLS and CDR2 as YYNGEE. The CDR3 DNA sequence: TGTGCCAGCAGCCCCACCGGTGGGGGCGGGTACGAGCAGTACTTC. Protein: CASSPTGGGGYEQYF.

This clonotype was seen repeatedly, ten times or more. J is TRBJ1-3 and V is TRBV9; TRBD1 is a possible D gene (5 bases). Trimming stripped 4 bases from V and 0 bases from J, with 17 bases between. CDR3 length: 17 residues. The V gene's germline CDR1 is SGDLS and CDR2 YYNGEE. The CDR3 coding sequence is TGTGCCAGCAGCCAAAAACCGGGACGGGACTCTGGAAACACCATATATTTT. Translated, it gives CASSQKPGRDSGNTIYF. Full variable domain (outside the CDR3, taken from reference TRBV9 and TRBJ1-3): DSGVTQTPKHLITATGQRVTLRCSPRSGDLSVYWYQQSLDQGLQFLIQYYNGEERAKGNILERFSAQQFPDLHSELNLSSLELGDSALYFCASSQKPGRDSGNTIYFGEGSWLTVV.

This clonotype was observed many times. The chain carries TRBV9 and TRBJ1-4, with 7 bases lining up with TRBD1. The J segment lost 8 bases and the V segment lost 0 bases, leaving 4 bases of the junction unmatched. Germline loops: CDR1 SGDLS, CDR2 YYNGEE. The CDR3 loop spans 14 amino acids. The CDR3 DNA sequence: TGTGCCAGCAGCGTAGCAGGGGGAGGCGAAAAACTGTTTTTT. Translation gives CASSVAGGGEKLFF.

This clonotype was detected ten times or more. This CDR3 reads CASSSSDYQETQYF. The DNA of the CDR3 is TGTGCCAGCAGCTCCTCCGATTACCAAGAGACCCAGTACTTC. The V call is TRBV9, the J call TRBJ2-5; D is unclear. The CDR3 runs 14 residues. Germline loops: CDR1 SGDLS, CDR2 YYNGEE. Deletions cut 4 bases from V and 0 bases from J, with 10 bases between.

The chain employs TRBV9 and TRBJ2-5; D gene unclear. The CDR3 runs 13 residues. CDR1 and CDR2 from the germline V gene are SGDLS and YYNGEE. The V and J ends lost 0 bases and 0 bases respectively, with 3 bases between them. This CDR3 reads CASSVGYQETQYF. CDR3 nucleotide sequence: TGTGCCAGCAGCGTAGGGTACCAAGAGACCCAGTACTTC.

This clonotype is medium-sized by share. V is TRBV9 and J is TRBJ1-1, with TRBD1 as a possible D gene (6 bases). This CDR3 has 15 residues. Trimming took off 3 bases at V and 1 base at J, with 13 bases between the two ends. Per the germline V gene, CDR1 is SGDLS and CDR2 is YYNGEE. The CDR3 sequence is CASSEGGAQNTEAFF. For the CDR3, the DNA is TGTGCCAGCAGCGAGGGGGGGGCTCAGAACACTGAAGCTTTCTTT.

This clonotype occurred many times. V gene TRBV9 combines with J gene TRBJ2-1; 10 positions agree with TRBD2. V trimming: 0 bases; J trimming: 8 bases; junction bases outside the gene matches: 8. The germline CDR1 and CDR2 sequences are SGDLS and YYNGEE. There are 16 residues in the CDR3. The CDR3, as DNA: TGTGCCAGCAGCGTAGAAAAGCGGGGGGGCATCCATGAGCAGTTCTTC. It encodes CASSVEKRGGIHEQFF.

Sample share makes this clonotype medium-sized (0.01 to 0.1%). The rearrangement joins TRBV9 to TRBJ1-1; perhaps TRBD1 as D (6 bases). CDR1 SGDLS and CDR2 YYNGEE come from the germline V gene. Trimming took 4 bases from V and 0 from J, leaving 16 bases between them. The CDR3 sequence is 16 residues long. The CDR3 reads CASSPWTDVLNTEAFF. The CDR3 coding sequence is TGTGCCAGCAGCCCCTGGACAGATGTACTGAACACTGAAGCTTTCTTT.

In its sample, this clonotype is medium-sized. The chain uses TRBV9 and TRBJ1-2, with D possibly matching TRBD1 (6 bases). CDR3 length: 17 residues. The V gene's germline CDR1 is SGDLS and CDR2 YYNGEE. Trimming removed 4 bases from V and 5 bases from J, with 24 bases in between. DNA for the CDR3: TGTGCCAGCAGCCCCGAAGGGGGAACGGCTTTGCTATATGGCTACACCTTC. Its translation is CASSPEGGTALLYGYTF.

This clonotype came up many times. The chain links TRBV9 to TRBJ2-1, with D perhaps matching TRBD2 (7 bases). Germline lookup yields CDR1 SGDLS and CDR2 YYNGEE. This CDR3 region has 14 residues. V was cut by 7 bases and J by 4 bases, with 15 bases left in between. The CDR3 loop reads CASGGASYYNEQFF. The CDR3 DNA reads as TGTGCCAGCGGGGGGGCTTCTTATTACAATGAGCAGTTCTTC.

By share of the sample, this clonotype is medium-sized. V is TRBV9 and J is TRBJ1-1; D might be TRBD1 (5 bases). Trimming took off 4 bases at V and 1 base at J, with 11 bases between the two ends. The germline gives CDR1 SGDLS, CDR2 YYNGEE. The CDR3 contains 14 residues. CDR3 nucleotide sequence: TGTGCCAGCAGCTTGCGGGACGGGAACACTGAAGCTTTCTTT. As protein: CASSLRDGNTEAFF. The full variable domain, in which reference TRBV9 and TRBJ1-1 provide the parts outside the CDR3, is DSGVTQTPKHLITATGQRVTLRCSPRSGDLSVYWYQQSLDQGLQFLIQYYNGEERAKGNILERFSAQQFPDLHSELNLSSLELGDSALYFCASSLRDGNTEAFFGQGTRLTVV.

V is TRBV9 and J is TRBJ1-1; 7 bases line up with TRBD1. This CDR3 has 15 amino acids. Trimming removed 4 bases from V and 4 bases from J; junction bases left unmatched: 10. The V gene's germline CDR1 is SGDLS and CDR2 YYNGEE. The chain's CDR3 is CASSPETGLSTEAFF. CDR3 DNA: TGTGCCAGCAGCCCCGAGACAGGGCTAAGCACTGAAGCTTTCTTT.

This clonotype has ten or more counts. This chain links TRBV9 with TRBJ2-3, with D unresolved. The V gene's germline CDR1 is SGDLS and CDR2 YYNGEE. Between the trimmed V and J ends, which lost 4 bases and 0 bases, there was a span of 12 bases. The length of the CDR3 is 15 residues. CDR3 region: CASSPNSRSTDTQYF. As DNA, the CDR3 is TGTGCCAGCAGCCCAAATTCGAGGAGCACAGATACGCAGTATTTT.

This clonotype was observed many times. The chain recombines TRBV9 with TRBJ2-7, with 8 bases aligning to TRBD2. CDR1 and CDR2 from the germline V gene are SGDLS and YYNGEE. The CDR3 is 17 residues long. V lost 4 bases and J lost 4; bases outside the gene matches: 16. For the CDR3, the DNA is TGTGCCAGCAGCCCGCAGTCCAGCGGGGGCTACACTTACGAGCAGTACTTC. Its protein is CASSPQSSGGYTYEQYF.

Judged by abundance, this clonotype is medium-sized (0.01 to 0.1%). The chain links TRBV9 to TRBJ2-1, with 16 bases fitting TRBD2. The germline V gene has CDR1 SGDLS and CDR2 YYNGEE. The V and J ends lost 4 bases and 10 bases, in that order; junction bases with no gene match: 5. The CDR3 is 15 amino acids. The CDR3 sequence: CASSPGTSGGDEQFF. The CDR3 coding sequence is TGTGCCAGCAGCCCCGGGACTAGCGGGGGGGACGAGCAGTTCTTC.

The CDR3 reads CASSARGEAESSYEQYF. For the CDR3, the DNA is TGTGCCAGCAGCGCCCGGGGTGAGGCAGAAAGCTCCTACGAGCAGTACTTC. V usage is TRBV9 and J usage is TRBJ2-7; D may be TRBD2 (5 bases). Trimming shortened V by 3 bases and J by 0 bases, and 19 bases separated the two germline ends. CDR3 length: 17 residues. The germline V gene has CDR1 SGDLS and CDR2 YYNGEE.

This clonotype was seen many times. The CDR3 region is CASSVESVGAYEQYF. In nucleotides, the CDR3 is TGTGCCAGCAGCGTAGAATCCGTGGGGGCCTACGAGCAGTACTTC. The chain couples TRBV9 to TRBJ2-7; D assignment may be TRBD1 or TRBD2 (5 bases each). The V gene lost 0 bases and the J gene lost 2 bases, with 12 bases spanning the gap. The germline gives CDR1 SGDLS, CDR2 YYNGEE. CDR3 length equals 15 residues.

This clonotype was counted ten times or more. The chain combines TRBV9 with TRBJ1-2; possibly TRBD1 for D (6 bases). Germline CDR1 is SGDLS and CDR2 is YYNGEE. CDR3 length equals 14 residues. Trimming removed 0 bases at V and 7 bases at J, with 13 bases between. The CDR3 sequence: CASSVVSGAGGYTF. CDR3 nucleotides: TGTGCCAGCAGCGTAGTATCAGGGGCAGGTGGCTACACCTTC.

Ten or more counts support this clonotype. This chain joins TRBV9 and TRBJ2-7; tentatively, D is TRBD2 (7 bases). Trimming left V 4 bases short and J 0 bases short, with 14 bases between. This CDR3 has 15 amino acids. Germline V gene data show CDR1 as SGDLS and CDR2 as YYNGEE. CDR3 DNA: TGTGCCAGCAGCACCGGGGGGCTAGGCTCCTACGAGCAGTACTTC. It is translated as CASSTGGLGSYEQYF.

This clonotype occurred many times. The CDR3 spells CASSPRGASSGANVLTF. Here the CDR3 DNA reads TGTGCCAGCAGCCCCCGAGGGGCGAGCTCTGGGGCCAACGTCCTGACTTTC. The chain employs TRBV9 and TRBJ2-6; D is possibly TRBD1 or TRBD2 (5 bases each). Trimming took 4 bases from V and 0 from J, leaving 14 bases between them. The length of the CDR3 is 17 residues. Germline lookup yields CDR1 SGDLS and CDR2 YYNGEE.